Presented here are 9 T cell receptor beta chains from one specimen sequenced in a study of T cell responses to AZD1222 COVID-19 vaccine (dated by TCRdb to 2020 to 2023). The library was built by means of the immunoSEQ multiplex PCR assay. Sourced from immuneACCESS, this table was stored by TCRdb with only in-frame sequences that have V and J called. A share of the clones is absent; for the studies checked, an unresolved V gene accounts for under half, and the remainder has no known explanation. The sample yields under 200,000 clones; about nine tenths were counted once. The top ten clonotypes cover 1.6% of the sample. Explained via the paper, the time point label denotes: baseline before first vaccination. This material consisted of peripheral blood, taken on day 0 of AZD1222 vaccination. Source of these receptors: an adult in good health.

The rearrangement uses TRBV6-2 or TRBV6-3 and TRBJ1-5; 7 nucleotides line up with TRBD1. CDR3 length: 16 amino acids. Germline V lookup: CDR1 MNHEY, CDR2 SVGEGT. The ends lost 5 bases at V and 7 bases at J; junction bases unmatched: 14. Here the CDR3 reads CASSPRQGGGTQPQHF. Here the CDR3 DNA reads TGTGCCAGCAGTCCCCGACAGGGAGGGGGAACGCAGCCCCAGCATTTT.

V and J are TRBV6-1 and TRBJ1-2, with 12 bases lining up with TRBD1. The V and J ends lost 5 bases and 4 bases, in that order; junction bases with no gene match: 5. CDR1 and CDR2 from the germline V gene are MNHNS and SASEGT. The CDR3 loop spans 15 amino acids. The CDR3, as DNA: TGTGCCAGCAGTTTAGGGACAGGGGGCACCTATGGCTACACCTTC. Its translation is CASSLGTGGTYGYTF.

This sequence joins TRBV3-1 (or the pseudogene TRBV3-2) and TRBJ2-3, with unresolved D. Germline CDR1 is LGHDT and CDR2 is YNNKEL (reference sequence). Trimming cost V 3 bases and J 0 bases, with 4 bases left between them. The CDR3 is 13 residues long. The CDR3 sequence: CASSHFSTDTQYF. The CDR3 coding sequence is TGTGCCAGCAGCCACTTCAGCACAGATACGCAGTATTTT.

This clone was found once. CDR3 sequence reads: CASSGGQGNPYEQYF. The CDR3 nucleotides are TGTGCCAGCAGCGGGGGACAGGGAAACCCCTACGAGCAGTACTTC. The V gene is TRBV9, the J gene TRBJ2-7, with TRBD1 matching 9 bases. J lost 2 bases, V lost 3 bases, and 6 bases had no gene match. Per the germline V gene, CDR1 is SGDLS and CDR2 is YYNGEE. This CDR3 spans 15 amino acids.

This sequence joins TRBV27 and TRBJ2-1; unclear D gene. The CDR3 has 13 amino acids. Germline CDR1 is MNHEY and CDR2 is SMNVEV (reference sequence). V lost 3 bases and J lost 2, with 5 bases in between. The CDR3 region has the DNA TGTGCCAGCAGTTTCACCACCTACAATGAGCAGTTCTTC. Translating it yields CASSFTTYNEQFF.

The genes are TRBV4-2 and TRBJ1-4, with D hard to call. V lost 2 bases and J 5 bases, leaving 9 bases between the germline ends. The germline gives CDR1 LGHNA, CDR2 YNFKEQ. The CDR3 is made up of 14 amino acids. In DNA form, the CDR3 reads TGTGCCAGCAGCCAACAATCTAGGAATGAAAAACTGTTTTTT. Its protein product is CASSQQSRNEKLFF.

The gene calls are TRBV19 and TRBJ1-5, with 7 positions matching TRBD1. The CDR3 extends over 19 amino acids. From germline, CDR1 is LNHDA and CDR2 SQIVND (reference sequence). V dropped 3 bases and J dropped 2; count of bases not matched to a gene: 16. CDR3 DNA: TGTGCCAGTAGTATCTTCAAGCCAGCCGACAGGGCGGGCAATCAGCCCCAGCATTTT. Its protein is CASSIFKPADRAGNQPQHF.

V usage is TRBV6-1 and J usage is TRBJ2-5, with a possible D match to TRBD1 (5 bases). In germline, CDR1 is MNHNS, CDR2 SASEGT. This CDR3 is built from 18 residues. V was cut by 2 bases and J by 1 base, with 20 bases left in between. In DNA, the CDR3 is TGTGCCAGCAGTGAAACCTACATGGCAGGGTCAGCCCAAGAGACCCAGTACTTC. Amino acids: CASSETYMAGSAQETQYF.

V and J are TRBV6-2 or TRBV6-3 and TRBJ2-7; perhaps TRBD1 as D (6 bases). Between the trimmed V and J ends, which lost 4 bases and 9 bases, there was a span of 16 bases. CDR3 length: 13 amino acids. From germline, CDR1 is MNHEY and CDR2 SVGEGT. This CDR3 reads CASSSGTPRRQYF. The CDR3 region has the DNA TGTGCCAGCAGTTCCGGGACACCGAGAAGGCAGTACTTC.